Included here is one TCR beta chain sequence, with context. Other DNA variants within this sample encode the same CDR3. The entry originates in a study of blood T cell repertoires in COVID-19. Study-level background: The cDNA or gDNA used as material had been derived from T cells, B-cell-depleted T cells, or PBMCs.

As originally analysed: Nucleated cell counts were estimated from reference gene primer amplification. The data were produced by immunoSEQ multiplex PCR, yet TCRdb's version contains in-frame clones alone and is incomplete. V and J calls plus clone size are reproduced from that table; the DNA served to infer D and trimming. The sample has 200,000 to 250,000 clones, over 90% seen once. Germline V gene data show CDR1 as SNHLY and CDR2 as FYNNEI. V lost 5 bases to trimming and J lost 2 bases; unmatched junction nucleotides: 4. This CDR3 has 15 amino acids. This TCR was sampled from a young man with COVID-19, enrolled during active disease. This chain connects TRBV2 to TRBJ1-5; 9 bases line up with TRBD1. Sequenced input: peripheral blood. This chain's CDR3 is CASSLQGAGNQPQHF. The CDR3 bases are TGTGCCAGCAGTCTACAGGGGGCCGGCAATCAGCCCCAGCATTTT. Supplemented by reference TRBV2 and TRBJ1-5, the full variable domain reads EPEVTQTPSHQVTQMGQEVILRCVPISNHLYFYWYRQILGQKVEFLVSFYNNEISEKSEIFDDQFSVERPDGSNFTLKIRSTKLEDSAMYFCASSLQGAGNQPQHFGDGTRLSIL.